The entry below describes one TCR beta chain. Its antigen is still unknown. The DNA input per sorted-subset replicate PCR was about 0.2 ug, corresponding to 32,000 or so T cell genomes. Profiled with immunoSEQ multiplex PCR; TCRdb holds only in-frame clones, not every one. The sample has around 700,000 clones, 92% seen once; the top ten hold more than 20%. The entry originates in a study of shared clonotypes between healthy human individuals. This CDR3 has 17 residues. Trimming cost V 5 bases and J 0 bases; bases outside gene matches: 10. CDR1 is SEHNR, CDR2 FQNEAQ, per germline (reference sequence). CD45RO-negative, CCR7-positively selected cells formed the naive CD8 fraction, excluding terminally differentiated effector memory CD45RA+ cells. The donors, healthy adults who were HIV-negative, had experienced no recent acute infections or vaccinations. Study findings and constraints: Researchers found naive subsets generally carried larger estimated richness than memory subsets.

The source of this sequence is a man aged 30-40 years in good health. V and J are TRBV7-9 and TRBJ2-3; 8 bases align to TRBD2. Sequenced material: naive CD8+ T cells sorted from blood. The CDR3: CASSEVIAGFSTDTQYF. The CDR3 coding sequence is TGTGCCAGCAGCGAAGTCATAGCGGGGTTCAGCACAGATACGCAGTATTTT.